The 18 T cell receptor beta chains below were found in one sample sequenced in a study of T cells after somatic rescue of genetic block. Generated by immunoSEQ multiplex PCR, the TCRdb table keeps only in-frame clones and is missing some. The sample consists of about 7,000 clones, 75% to 85% of them appearing once. Sequenced input: peripheral blood mononuclear cells (PBMCs). The receptors stem from a boy aged 5-17 years.

CDR3 protein: CASSQVATSGGSYEQYF. The CDR3 bases are TGCGCCAGCAGCCAGGTCGCGACTAGCGGGGGTTCCTACGAGCAGTACTTC. The chain recombines TRBV4-1 with TRBJ2-7; 12 nucleotides align to TRBD2. This CDR3 is 17 amino acids long. Germline lookup yields CDR1 MGHRA and CDR2 YSYEKL. Trimming removed 3 bases from V and 1 base from J; junction bases left unmatched: 7.

This clone is categorized as large. The chain employs TRBV11-3 and TRBJ2-7; TRBD1 aligns across 10 bases. The CDR3 spans 13 residues. Unmatched junction bases numbered 2, after V lost 3 bases and J lost 6 bases. The germline V gene has CDR1 SGHNT and CDR2 YENEEA. The CDR3 DNA is TGTGCCAGCAGCTTCGGGACAGGGGCCGAGCAGTACTTC. It encodes CASSFGTGAEQYF.

The chain has TRBV19 and TRBJ2-4; no definite D call. Germline values: CDR1 LNHDA, CDR2 SQIVND (reference sequence). V was clipped by 6 bases and J by 6 bases, with 12 bases between them. The CDR3 is made up of 13 amino acids. CDR3 bases: TGTGCCAGTAGCCCCGTTACCCGAAACATTCAGTACTTC. This sequence encodes CASSPVTRNIQYF.

CDR3 loop: CASSQDRGITDTQYF. CDR3 in DNA: TGTGCCAGCAGCCAAGATAGGGGCATCACAGATACGCAGTATTTT. The chain combines TRBV4-2 with TRBJ2-3, with D possibly being TRBD1 (5 bases). Germline V lookup: CDR1 LGHNA, CDR2 YNFKEQ. V lost 0 bases and J 2 bases, leaving 9 bases between the germline ends. This CDR3 comprises 15 residues.

V usage is TRBV2 and J usage is TRBJ1-5, with D possibly being TRBD1 (5 bases). CDR1 and CDR2 (germline): SNHLY, FYNNEI. V shed 5 bases and J shed 7 bases, with 12 bases lying between them. The length of the CDR3 is 13 residues. The CDR3 loop reads CASSFQGHQPQHF. The CDR3 DNA sequence: TGTGCCAGCAGTTTCCAGGGTCACCAGCCCCAGCATTTT.

CDR3: CASSKGQGGHEQYF. In nucleotides, the CDR3 is TGTGCCAGTAGTAAGGGACAGGGTGGGCACGAGCAGTACTTC. The chain is built from TRBV19 and TRBJ2-7; 9 nucleotides line up with TRBD1. Germline values: CDR1 LNHDA, CDR2 SQIVND (reference sequence). After removal of 4 bases from V and 5 bases from J, the junction contained 6 bases not matched to a gene. This CDR3 is built from 14 residues. Full variable domain (remainder filled in from reference TRBV19 and TRBJ2-7): DGGITQSPKYLFRKEGQNVTLSCEQNLNHDAMYWYRQDPGQGLRLIYYSQIVNDFQKGDIAEGYSVSREKKESFPLTVTSAQKNPTAFYLCASSKGQGGHEQYFGPGTRLTVT.

V and J are TRBV5-4 and TRBJ2-5, with 7 bases fitting TRBD2. Per the germline V gene, CDR1 is SGHNT and CDR2 is YYREEE (reference sequence). The ends lost 1 base at V and 3 bases at J; junction bases unmatched: 6. The CDR3 consists of 15 residues. In DNA form, the CDR3 reads TGTGCCAGCAGCTTGAAGACTAGCAGCGAAGAGACCCAGTACTTC. This encodes CASSLKTSSEETQYF.

The gene calls are TRBV14 and TRBJ2-7; D ambiguous. CDR1 SGHDN and CDR2 FVKESK come from the germline V gene. This CDR3 is 16 amino acids long. V gave up 1 base and J gave up 4 bases, with 17 bases separating them. This CDR3 reads CASSQAIGQIQYEQYF. In nucleotides, the CDR3 is TGTGCCAGCAGCCAAGCGATTGGGCAGATACAATACGAGCAGTACTTC.

This clone occurred once. The chain is built from TRBV9 and TRBJ1-1, with a weak D call TRBD1 (5 bases). The CDR3 runs to 15 residues. V was shortened by 0 bases and J by 3 bases, with 12 bases between the two germline ends. The germline gives CDR1 SGDLS, CDR2 YYNGEE. The CDR3 loop is CASSVVSKTDTEAFF. DNA for the CDR3: TGTGCCAGCAGCGTAGTATCAAAGACAGACACTGAAGCTTTCTTT.

This sequence joins TRBV27 and TRBJ1-4; D call uncertain. The V end was cut by 1 base, the J end by 3 bases, with 6 bases between. The CDR3 runs to 14 residues. The germline V gene encodes CDR1 MNHEY and CDR2 SMNVEV (reference sequence). CDR3 in amino acids: CASSLFGSNEKLFF. The CDR3 nucleotides are TGTGCCAGCAGTTTATTTGGGTCTAATGAAAAACTGTTTTTT. Full variable domain (missing parts from reference TRBV27 and TRBJ1-4): EAQVTQNPRYLITVTGKKLTVTCSQNMNHEYMSWYRQDPGLGLRQIYYSMNVEVTDKGDVPEGYKVSRKEKRNFPLILESPSPNQTSLYFCASSLFGSNEKLFFGSGTQLSVL.

The chain links TRBV11-2 to TRBJ2-3; D ambiguous. CDR1 is SGHAT and CDR2 is FQNNGV in the germline V gene. With 3 bases removed from V and 3 bases from J, the gap between germline ends came to 19 bases. CDR3 length: 17 residues. The CDR3 loop is CASSLSDTRRVTDTQYF. For the CDR3, the DNA is TGTGCCAGCAGCTTGAGTGATACACGGCGAGTAACAGATACGCAGTATTTT.

The chain carries TRBV5-1 and TRBJ1-1; D not resolved. CDR1 SGHRS and CDR2 YFSETQ come from the germline V gene. Trimming left V 8 bases short and J 3 bases short, with 17 bases between. The CDR3 length is 14 residues. The chain's CDR3 is CASTVGMWDTEAFF. The CDR3 DNA follows: TGCGCCAGTACGGTGGGGATGTGGGACACTGAAGCTTTCTTT.

The CDR3 DNA reads TGTGCCAGCAGCTTAGGTTTCCAATACGAGCAGTACTTC. Translated: CASSLGFQYEQYF. V is TRBV7-2 and J is TRBJ2-7; D not certain. The CDR3 covers 13 residues. Germline lookup yields CDR1 SGHTA and CDR2 FQGNSA. The V gene lost 1 base and the J gene lost 4 bases, with 8 bases spanning the gap.

The chain carries TRBV9 and TRBJ2-2; D remains ambiguous. The length of the CDR3 is 13 residues. V lost 2 bases and J 4 bases, leaving 6 bases between the germline ends. Germline CDR1 reads SGDLS; CDR2 reads YYNGEE. This CDR3 reads CASSVHSTGELFF. In nucleotides, the CDR3 is TGTGCCAGCAGCGTTCACAGCACCGGGGAGCTGTTTTTT.

The chain couples TRBV7-2 to TRBJ1-1; D ambiguous. Germline lookup yields CDR1 SGHTA and CDR2 FQGNSA. The CDR3 extends over 13 amino acids. Trimming removed 2 bases at V and 1 base at J, with 5 bases between. The CDR3 spells CASSLPANTEAFF. CDR3 nucleotide sequence: TGTGCCAGCAGCTTACCGGCGAACACTGAAGCTTTCTTT.

The chain recombines TRBV27 with TRBJ2-5; possibly TRBD2 for D (5 bases). The CDR3 has 13 amino acids. Looked up from germline, CDR1 is MNHEY and CDR2 is SMNVEV (reference sequence). The V gene lost 6 bases and the J gene lost 2 bases, with 10 bases spanning the gap. The CDR3 coding sequence is TGTGCCAGCAGGGAGGTCAAGCAAGAGACCCAGTACTTC. It translates to CASREVKQETQYF.

The chain couples TRBV11-2 to TRBJ2-7; D might be TRBD1 (5 bases). From germline, CDR1 is SGHAT and CDR2 FQNNGV. The V end lost 6 bases, the J end lost 3 bases, and 18 bases lay between the germline ends. The CDR3 totals 15 residues. Here the CDR3 reads CASRIDTRQLYEQYF. CDR3 nucleotides: TGTGCCAGCAGGATCGACACGAGACAGCTCTACGAGCAGTACTTC.

J is TRBJ1-1 and V is TRBV6-5; D call uncertain. The CDR3 spans 15 residues. Trimming removed 4 bases at V and 1 base at J, with 13 bases between. CDR1 is MNHEY and CDR2 is SVGAGI in the germline V gene. CDR3 nucleotides: TGTGCCAGCAGTTCCCCCGCACGGCCGAACACTGAAGCTTTCTTT. This gives the protein CASSSPARPNTEAFF.